Reported below is one T cell receptor beta chain. TCRdb redid the clone calls on the PCR reads using MiXCR. The profile covers about 21,000 clones, with about 30% appearing a single time and 15% to 25% taken by the ten largest. The data are from a study of metastatic and nonmetastatic thyroid tumors. Study context: Comparison of repertoires was carried out across blood and tumor or nodule tissue from malignant and benign thyroid patients.

Prior to thyroid surgery, none of the patients had received any treatment. From germline, CDR1 is LGHNA and CDR2 YNFKEQ. This CDR3 has 16 amino acids. The V end lost 3 bases, the J end lost 5 bases, and 19 bases lay between the germline ends. The material sequenced was blood. The V and J genes are TRBV4-2 and TRBJ2-5, with D perhaps matching TRBD1 or TRBD2 (5 bases each). The TCR comes from a female donor with papillary thyroid cancer or a benign thyroid nodule (not recorded which). Some clones in this sample may be carry-over from other donors' samples. The CDR3 region has the DNA TGTGCCAGCAGCCAGACCAGGATCGGGACCTGGGAGACCCAGTACTTC. It specifies CASSQTRIGTWETQYF.